The TCR beta chain under discussion was sequenced for a study of tumor and adjacent non-tumor tissue in lung cancer. The template was RNA from unsorted bulk tissue. More than 3 cm separated this lung sample from the edge of the tumor. Germline CDR1 LGHNA, CDR2 YNFKEQ. The CDR3 length is 15 residues. TCRbeta libraries were built with three rounds of nested PCR, modified from ARM-PCR. TCRdb re-analysed the multiplex PCR reads in MiXCR, keeping a single row per CDR3 protein. The sample records 100,000 or so distinct CDR3 sequences, around three quarters being singletons. In its sample, this clonotype was seen a few times. One junction end disagrees with the germline gene, perhaps due to a read error.

This TCR was recovered from a man aged 60 to 75 with small cell lung cancer. The V call is TRBV4-2, the J call TRBJ2-2; TRBD2 matches 9 bases. What was sequenced was distant non-tumor lung tissue. CDR3 amino acids: CASKLAGDDGGELLF. The DNA of the CDR3 is TGTGCCAGCAAATTAGCGGGAGACGATGGCGGGGAGCTGCTTTTT.